The T cell receptor beta chain described here comes from a study of blood T cell repertoires in COVID-19. Study at large: The samples span acute and convalescent COVID-19 from the United States, Italy and Spain. T cells, B-cell-depleted T cells, or PBMCs supplied cDNA or gDNA.

Original analysis: Estimates of nucleated cell counts were drawn from the amplification of reference gene primers. Profiling relied on immunoSEQ multiplex PCR, and the TCRdb table lists in-frame clones only, not all of them. Clonal size and the V and J genes are those of that table, whereas D and trimming came from the DNA. In the table there are roughly 230,000 clones, around 83% of which are singletons. CDR1 is SGHNT and CDR2 is YYREEE in the germline V gene (reference sequence). The CDR3 extends over 15 amino acids. Between the trimmed V and J ends, which lost 0 bases and 0 bases, there was a span of 8 bases.

The J gene is TRBJ2-3, the V gene TRBV5-4; D uncertain. This receptor was obtained from a woman in her 50s with acute or convalescent COVID-19. The sample comprised peripheral blood. The CDR3 DNA reads as TGTGCCAGCAGCTTGGACAGTCAGAGCACAGATACGCAGTATTTT. Amino acid sequence: CASSLDSQSTDTQYF.